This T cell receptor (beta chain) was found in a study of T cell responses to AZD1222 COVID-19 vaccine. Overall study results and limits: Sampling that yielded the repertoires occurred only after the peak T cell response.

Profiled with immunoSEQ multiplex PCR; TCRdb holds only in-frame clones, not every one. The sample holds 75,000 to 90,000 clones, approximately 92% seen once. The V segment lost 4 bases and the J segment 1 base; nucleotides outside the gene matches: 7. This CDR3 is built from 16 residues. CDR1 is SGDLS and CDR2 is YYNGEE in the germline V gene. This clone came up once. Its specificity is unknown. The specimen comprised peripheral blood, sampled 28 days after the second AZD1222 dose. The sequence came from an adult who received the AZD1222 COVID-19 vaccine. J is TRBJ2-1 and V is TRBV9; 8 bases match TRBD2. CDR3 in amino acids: CASSPGTRGSYNEQFF. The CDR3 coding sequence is TGTGCCAGCAGCCCCGGGACTAGAGGATCCTACAATGAGCAGTTCTTC.